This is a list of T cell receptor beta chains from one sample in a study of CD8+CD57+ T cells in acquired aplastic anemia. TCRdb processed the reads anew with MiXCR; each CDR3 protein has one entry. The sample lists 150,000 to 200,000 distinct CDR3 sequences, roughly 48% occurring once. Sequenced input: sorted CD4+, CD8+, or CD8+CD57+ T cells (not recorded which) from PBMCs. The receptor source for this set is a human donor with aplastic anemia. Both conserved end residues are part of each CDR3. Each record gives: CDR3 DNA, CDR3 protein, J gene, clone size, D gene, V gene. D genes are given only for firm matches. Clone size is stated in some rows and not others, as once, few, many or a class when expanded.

TGTGCCAGCAGCTTAGCAGATTATGGCTACACCTTC CASSLADYGYTF TRBJ1-2 - - TRBV7-9
TGTGCCAGCAGCTTGGGCACCCGCTCTGGAAACACCATATATTTT CASSLGTRSGNTIYF TRBJ1-3 many - TRBV7-8
TGTGCCACCAGCAGTATCAGCCAGCCCCAGCATTTT CATSSISQPQHF TRBJ1-5 - - TRBV15
TGTGCCACCAGTGCCTCCCGGGACTTTTCAGCGGAGACCCAGTACTTC CATSASRDFSAETQYF TRBJ2-5 - - TRBV24-1
TGCGCCAGCAGTGAGCTGCCCGGGACAGGGAGCTATGGCTACACCTTC CASSELPGTGSYGYTF TRBJ1-2 - TRBD1 TRBV10-2
TGTGCCACCAGCAGAGGTGGAGTAGGACCAGCCAGCGAGCAGTACTTC CATSRGGVGPASEQYF TRBJ2-7 - - TRBV15
TGTGCCAGCTCACCTAGGGACTTCACAGATACGCAGTATTTT CASSPRDFTDTQYF TRBJ2-3 few - TRBV18
TGTGCCAGTAGTATAGTTGGGAGCGACTATGGCTACACCTTC CASSIVGSDYGYTF TRBJ1-2 - - TRBV19
TGTGCCTGGAGTAGGGCTAGCGGGAGCCACGAGCAGTACTTC CAWSRASGSHEQYF TRBJ2-7 many TRBD2 TRBV30
TGCAGTGCACGACAGTCCCTTTCTGGAAACACCATATATTTT CSARQSLSGNTIYF TRBJ1-3 many - TRBV20-1
TGCAGCGTTAGTCAGAACACTGAAGCTTTCTTT CSVSQNTEAFF TRBJ1-1 - - TRBV29-1
TGTGCCTGGTCCATGAACACTGAAGCTTTCTTT CAWSMNTEAFF TRBJ1-1 many - TRBV30
TGTGCCAGTAGCGTAACAGGGATAGGTGAAAAACTGTTTTTT CASSVTGIGEKLFF TRBJ1-4 many - TRBV19
TGTGCCAGCGGACTAGCGGGACAAGAGACCCAGTACTTC CASGLAGQETQYF TRBJ2-5 many TRBD2 TRBV2
TGTGCCAGCTGCTTGAGCGGGAGGCGTGAGCAGTTCTTC CASCLSGRREQFF TRBJ2-1 many TRBD2 TRBV2
TGTGCCAGCATAGGGGGGAACACTGAAGCTTTCTTT CASIGGNTEAFF TRBJ1-1 - - TRBV2
TGCAGCGGAGGTGATGGGAATGAAAAACTGTTTTTT CSGGDGNEKLFF TRBJ1-4 - - TRBV29-1
TGCGCCAGCAGCTTGACATCGGAGAGGGCACCCCTCCACTTT CASSLTSERAPLHF TRBJ1-6 many - TRBV5-1
TGTGCCAGCAGCTTGATACCCGGGAGGGCGCCCTACAATGAGCAGTTCTTC CASSLIPGRAPYNEQFF TRBJ2-1 few TRBD2 TRBV5-4
TGTGCCAGCAGCCTACGGGGGGGGAACACCATATATTTT CASSLRGGNTIYF TRBJ1-3 many - TRBV7-2
TGTGCCAGCAGTGTAGCGGGGACGACCTCCTACGAGCAGTACTTC CASSVAGTTSYEQYF TRBJ2-7 few TRBD2 TRBV7-2
TGTGCCATCAGTAGACAGGGGGCTAACTATGGCTACACCTTC CAISRQGANYGYTF TRBJ1-2 - TRBD1 TRBV10-3
TGTGCCACCAGTGATTTGCGGTACGAGCAGTACTTC CATSDLRYEQYF TRBJ2-7 many - TRBV24-1
TGCAGCGTTGGAGCAAGAGGGCTCGGGATGAACATTCAGTACTTC CSVGARGLGMNIQYF TRBJ2-4 - - TRBV29-1
TGTGCCAGCGACCAGGCAGATACGCAGTATTTT CASDQADTQYF TRBJ2-3 - - TRBV6-1
TGTGCCACCAGTGATCTTACCCTAGCGGGAGGAACGGATACGCAGTATTTT CATSDLTLAGGTDTQYF TRBJ2-3 - TRBD2 TRBV24-1
TGTGCCAGCAGCCAAGTTGATGAGCAGTTCTTC CASSQVDEQFF TRBJ2-1 many - TRBV14
TGTGCCAGCAGTTTACGCCTAGCATCAGGGGAGCTGTTTTTT CASSLRLASGELFF TRBJ2-2 many - TRBV12-3/TRBV12-4